These 11 T cell receptor beta chains share one sample of origin, sequenced in a study of human T cells and chemical hapten exposure. RNA extraction used unfractionated whole blood as the source of total RNA. TCRdb redid the calling of the 5' RACE reads with MiXCR, one entry per CDR3 protein. The table shows about 140,000 distinct CDR3 sequences, with around 4% occurring only once. All receptors come from a female donor in good health.

Many counts were recorded for this clonotype. The J gene is TRBJ2-1, the V gene TRBV4-3; D is tentatively TRBD1 or TRBD2 (5 bases each). The CDR3 spans 16 residues. Per the germline V gene, CDR1 is LGHNA and CDR2 is YSLEER. Trimming left V 4 bases short and J 5 bases short, with 18 bases between. CDR3 DNA: TGCGCCAGCAGCCTTAGGATGGGGACCAAAAACAATGAGCAGTTCTTC. It yields the protein CASSLRMGTKNNEQFF.

In this sample, this clonotype turned up many times. The V call is TRBV9, the J call TRBJ2-7; D gene unclear. Germline CDR1 SGDLS, CDR2 YYNGEE. The V end was cut by 7 bases, the J end by 5 bases, with 22 bases between. This CDR3 region has 15 residues. The CDR3 here is CASGPDIAWANEQYF. DNA of the CDR3: TGTGCCAGCGGGCCCGACATCGCGTGGGCGAACGAGCAGTACTTC. Full variable domain (remainder filled in from reference TRBV9 and TRBJ2-7): DSGVTQTPKHLITATGQRVTLRCSPRSGDLSVYWYQQSLDQGLQFLIQYYNGEERAKGNILERFSAQQFPDLHSELNLSSLELGDSALYFCASGPDIAWANEQYFGPGTRLTVT.

In its sample, this clonotype was seen many times. At one boundary the junction diverges from the germline segment, which might be a read error. The V and J genes are TRBV20-1 and TRBJ2-7, with a weak D call TRBD1 (7 bases). Germline V CDR1 and CDR2: DFQATT, SNEGSKA (reference sequence). The length of the CDR3 is 14 residues. CDR3 region: CGALEEGQPYEQYF. The CDR3, as DNA: TGCGGTGCGCTAGAGGAGGGACAGCCCTACGAGCAGTACTTC.

On this clonotype: One base away lies a much larger clone, so this may be a sequencing read error. The rearrangement links TRBV7-3 to TRBJ2-5; 7 bases are shared with TRBD2. Germline CDR1 SGHTA, CDR2 FQGTGA. V lost 5 bases and J lost 5; bases outside the gene matches: 11. This CDR3 has 15 amino acids. The CDR3 coding sequence is TGTGCCAGCAGCCAAGGACTAGGGCGAGGGGAGACCCAGTACTTC. The encoded protein is CASSQGLGRGETQYF.

A word on this clonotype: Its ends do not fully match the called genes, so a read error is possible. This chain joins TRBV7-2 and TRBJ1-2; 11 bases are a match to TRBD1. CDR1 and CDR2 from the germline V gene are SGHTA and FQGNSA. The length of the CDR3 is 15 residues. CDR3 loop: CASSLGTGGNDGYTF. The CDR3 bases are TGTGCCAGCAGCTTGGGGACAGGGGGTAACGATGGCTACACCTTC.

This clonotype was counted between two and nine times. This chain connects TRBV20-1 to TRBJ2-2, with 9 bases aligning to TRBD1. V shed 4 bases, J shed 5 bases, and the junction held 8 bases outside the gene matches. Germline V lookup: CDR1 DFQATT, CDR2 SNEGSKA (reference sequence). This CDR3 spans 15 amino acids. CDR3 amino acids: CSATRRTGATGELFF. The DNA for the CDR3 is TGCAGTGCTACCCGCCGGACAGGGGCGACCGGGGAGCTGTTTTTT.

The chain uses TRBV6-1 and TRBJ2-2, with 9 positions matching TRBD1. Losses at the gene ends were 5 bases for V and 8 bases for J; bases not matched to a gene: 18. Germline CDR1 is MNHNS and CDR2 is SASEGT. The CDR3 loop spans 18 amino acids. The CDR3, as DNA: TGTGCCAGCAGTCCCCCCCTTACCCGGGACAGGGTCCCGGGGGAGCTGTTTTTT. This encodes CASSPPLTRDRVPGELFF.

This clonotype was counted between two and nine times. This rearrangement joins TRBV5-1 to TRBJ1-1; 8 bases align to TRBD1. The CDR3 is 15 residues long. V was clipped by 5 bases and J by 5 bases; unmatched bases: 11. Germline CDR1 SGHRS, CDR2 YFSETQ. CDR3 DNA: TGCGCCAGCAGTCAGAACGGACAGGGATATACTGAAGCTTTCTTT. This gives the protein CASSQNGQGYTEAFF.

This clonotype showed up many times. This chain connects TRBV5-1 to TRBJ2-5, with 15 bases aligning to TRBD2. The CDR3 totals 17 residues. Trimming took 4 bases from V and 2 from J; bases not matched to a gene: 6. Germline V gives CDR1 SGHRS, CDR2 YFSETQ. The CDR3 region has the DNA TGCGCCAGCAGCACGGGACTAGCGGGGGGCCCACAAGAGACCCAGTACTTC. Translating it yields CASSTGLAGGPQETQYF. Complete variable domain (other parts from reference TRBV5-1 and TRBJ2-5): KAGVTQTPRYLIKTRGQQVTLSCSPISGHRSVSWYQQTPGQGLQFLFEYFSETQRNKGNFPGRFSGRQFSNSRSEMNVSTLELGDSALYLCASSTGLAGGPQETQYFGPGTRLLVL.

This clonotype showed up many times. This chain links TRBV27 with TRBJ2-7; perhaps D is TRBD1 or TRBD2 (5 bases each). Germline assignment: CDR1 MNHEY and CDR2 SMNVEV (reference sequence). CDR3 length equals 15 residues. Trimming removed 2 bases at V and 7 bases at J, with 18 bases between. CDR3 loop: CASSLTTGTLREQYF. The CDR3 DNA follows: TGTGCCAGCAGTTTAACTACCGGGACCCTACGAGAGCAGTACTTC.

This clonotype was observed many times. The chain employs TRBV20-1 and TRBJ1-5, with a weak D call TRBD1 (5 bases). The CDR3 is 14 residues long. Germline V gene data show CDR1 as DFQATT and CDR2 as SNEGSKA (reference sequence). V shed 5 bases and J shed 7 bases, with 18 bases lying between them. CDR3 in amino acids: CSASLGDPIQPQHF. CDR3 nucleotides: TGCAGTGCTTCTCTGGGGGACCCGATCCAGCCCCAGCATTTT.